This T cell receptor beta chain emerged from a study of OX40 agonist ivuxolimab in advanced cancers. In terms of the full investigation: Ivuxolimab, which targeted the costimulatory receptor OX40 (CD134), was an agonistic, fully human IgG2 monoclonal antibody. Intravenous ivuxolimab was administered to patients every 2 weeks at six dose levels: 0.01, 0.1, 0.3, 1.5, 3 and 10 mg/kg. Among the roughly 50 dose-escalation patients, around 20 had hepatocellular carcinoma, roughly 15 melanoma, 9 renal cell carcinoma and 9 head and neck cancer. The dose-escalation cohort was approximately 83% male with a mean age of approximately 60 years, ranging from about 20 to 85. Patients were allowed to have had prior anti-PD-1, anti-PD-L1 or anti-CTLA-4 therapy, and roughly 40% of the dose-escalation patients had been treated with checkpoint inhibitors. Partial responses occurred in three dose-escalation patients: two with cutaneous melanoma and one with hepatocellular carcinoma. Peripheral TCRbeta sequencing aimed to test whether ivuxolimab altered TCR sequence diversity and caused clonal T-cell expansion. The monotherapy dose-escalation portion (N ≈ 56 patients) of the phase I ivuxolimab trial is reported in the paper. Results the study describes overall, beyond this receptor: At doses of 0.1 to 3.0 mg/kg, clonal expansion of both CD4+ and CD8+ blood T cells was observed from baseline to week 6. In the 0.1-3.0 mg/kg groups, partial responders were among the patients with the lowest normalized peripheral clonal expansion, particularly in CD8+ T cells. After ivuxolimab, more expanded clones were found on average in CD8+ T cells than in CD4+ T cells. Low levels of normalized T-cell clonal expansion were also seen in some patients who did not respond. The antigen specificity of the clonally expanded peripheral T cells was not determined.

For this clone: Its specific antigen is unknown. Base qualities are missing; no much larger clone stands one base away.

Patients with a history of autoimmune disease or receiving systemic immunosuppression were excluded from the trial. Peripheral blood for TCR sequencing was collected from all dose cohorts at baseline, on cycle 4 day 1, and on cycle 7 day 1. The samples were drawn from a first-in-human, open-label, multicenter phase I dose-escalation trial of ivuxolimab. Adults with locally advanced or metastatic melanoma, renal cell, hepatocellular, or head and neck squamous cell carcinoma were enrolled in the trial. Before TCR sequencing, CD4+ T cells and CD8+ T cells from peripheral blood were sorted into separate populations. Genomic DNA was extracted from sorted cells for sequencing of the TCRbeta CDR3 region. The immunoSEQ Assay was used to sequence the TCRbeta CDR3 regions. TCRdb limited this immuneACCESS table to in-frame rearrangements with V and J called. A share of clones is missing; checked studies link under half to unresolved V genes, and the rest is unexplained. The sample has approximately 75,000 clones on record, 70% to 90% of them singletons. The top ten clonotypes cover 5% to 6.5% of the sample.

CDR1 SGHNT and CDR2 YENEEA were looked up in the germline V gene. V loses 2 bases of germline sequence and J loses 4 bases, and the interval between the two ends is 17 bases. The CDR3 sequence holds 16 residues, the cysteine and phenylalanine included. Kept here is only the CDR3 DNA, which spans 48 bases and is read in frame from base 1. The receptor was derived from an adult with an advanced solid tumor such as melanoma, head and neck, liver or kidney cancer. The material was CD4+ or CD8+ T cells sorted from blood, obtained in a trial of the OX40 agonist ivuxolimab. The rearranged chain carries TRBV11-3 and TRBJ2-5, and perhaps TRBD2 as D gene, on 6 matching bases. The nucleotide sequence reads as follows: TGTGCCAGCAGCTTAAATGAGGCAGCGGGTGGAGAGACCCAGTACTTC. It codes for CASSLNEAAGGETQYF.